The rows below give T cell receptor beta chains drawn from one sample of a study of T cell responses to AZD1222 COVID-19 vaccine. The assay was immunoSEQ multiplex PCR, and TCRdb's table has in-frame clones only and misses some. Of around 170,000 clones in the sample, less than 95% were seen once. Sample: peripheral blood, taken on day 0 of AZD1222 vaccination. The receptors stem from an adult in good health. Each CDR3 is given with its conserved first and last residue. The D gene is left open where the match is weak. The size of a clone is reported for some rows only, either as once, few or many, or as a class for expanded clones.

V gene	D gene	clone size	J gene	CDR3 DNA	CDR3 protein
TRBV5-1	TRBD1	NA	TRBJ2-1	TGCGCCAGCAGCCCGGGACAGGGCTACAATGAGCAGTTCTTC	CASSPGQGYNEQFF
TRBV2	TRBD1	NA	TRBJ1-5	TGTGCCAGCAGTCCACAGGGGGCACTAAATCAGCCCCAGCATTTT	CASSPQGALNQPQHF
TRBV5-3	TRBD1	NA	TRBJ1-1	TGTGCCAGAACCGGGGACAGGGAGACTGAAGCTTTCTTT	CARTGDRETEAFF
TRBV27	NA	NA	TRBJ1-1	TGTGCCAGCACCTCCTGGGGAGTGAACACTGAAGCTTTCTTT	CASTSWGVNTEAFF
TRBV5-3	NA	NA	TRBJ1-3	TGTGCCAGAAGCTTTGGGGGCTGTACTCACTCTGGAAACACCATATATTTT	CARSFGGCTHSGNTIYF
TRBV5-1	NA	NA	TRBJ2-2	TGCGCCAGCAGCACGGACTACACCGGGGAGCTGTTTTTT	CASSTDYTGELFF
TRBV6-5	NA	NA	TRBJ1-6	TGTGCCAGCAGTTTGGACCCAGACTCACCCCTCCACTTT	CASSLDPDSPLHF
TRBV4-2	TRBD2	NA	TRBJ2-1	TGTGCCAGCAGCCAGATCGGGGAACGGGGGGGCCTTTTCTTC	CASSQIGERGGLFF
TRBV25-1	NA	NA	TRBJ1-2	TGTGCCAGCAGTGGCTCCTATGGCTACACCTTC	CASSGSYGYTF
TRBV7-7	TRBD2	few	TRBJ2-1	TGTGCTAGCAGTGGCGTCGGGGGGAGCAATGAGCAGTTCTTC	CASSGVGGSNEQFF
TRBV19	NA	NA	TRBJ1-5	TGTGCCAGTAGTCCGGCCGCGGGTCAGCCCCAGCATTTT	CASSPAAGQPQHF
TRBV3-1/TRBV3-2	NA	NA	TRBJ1-2	TGTGCCAGCAGCCAAGTTAGGCCGCCGCGTGGCTACACCTTC	CASSQVRPPRGYTF
TRBV19	TRBD1	once	TRBJ1-5	TGTGCCAGTAGGCCGGGACAGTCCAATAGGGGGAATCAGCCCCAGCATTTT	CASRPGQSNRGNQPQHF
TRBV2	TRBD1	NA	TRBJ2-2	TGTGCCAGTCGAGGGGGCATTGGTATCACCGGGGAGCTGTTTTTT	CASRGGIGITGELFF
TRBV12-3/TRBV12-4	NA	NA	TRBJ1-2	TGTGCCAGCAGTTTAAGGGGAACGGGGGGCTACACCTTC	CASSLRGTGGYTF
TRBV6-2/TRBV6-3	NA	once	TRBJ2-7	TGTGCCAGCAGTCCATCAGCAGGGCAGCTTCCCTACGAGCAGTACTTC	CASSPSAGQLPYEQYF
TRBV19	NA	NA	TRBJ1-1	TGTGCCAGTACCCACTATCAGAACACTGAAGCTTTCTTT	CASTHYQNTEAFF
TRBV28	NA	NA	TRBJ1-1	TGTGCCAGCAGTCCTGGGAGCCTTAACACTGAAGCTTTCTTT	CASSPGSLNTEAFF
TRBV19	NA	NA	TRBJ1-4	TGTGCCAGTAGTATCCCTTGGGAGCGGGACAATGAAAAACTGTTTTTT	CASSIPWERDNEKLFF
TRBV11-3	TRBD2	NA	TRBJ2-7	TGTGCCAGCAGCCACCGGACTAGCGGCAACGAGCAGTACTTC	CASSHRTSGNEQYF
TRBV12-3/TRBV12-4	NA	NA	TRBJ2-5	TGTGCCAGCAGTTTAATGGGAGAGACCCAGTACTTC	CASSLMGETQYF
TRBV7-2	TRBD1	NA	TRBJ1-3	TGTGCCAGCAGCCTCTTAGGAGGGGGCGCTGGAAACACCATATATTTT	CASSLLGGGAGNTIYF
TRBV15	NA	NA	TRBJ1-5	TGTGCCACCAGCCGTCCGGGTCAGCCCCAGCATTTT	CATSRPGQPQHF
TRBV7-2	TRBD1	NA	TRBJ2-7	TGTGCCAGCAGCCCACGGGGGGACAGGGAAGAGCAGTACTTC	CASSPRGDREEQYF
TRBV27	NA	NA	TRBJ2-3	TGTGCCAGCAAGGAGAGGGGGTCGGCAGATACGCAGTATTTT	CASKERGSADTQYF
TRBV6-5	NA	NA	TRBJ1-2	TGTGCCAGCAGCCCGAGCTATGGCTACACCTTC	CASSPSYGYTF
TRBV19	TRBD1	NA	TRBJ1-2	TGTGCCAGTAAAGGACAGGGAAGCTATGGCTACACCTTC	CASKGQGSYGYTF
TRBV11-2	NA	NA	TRBJ1-2	TGTGCCAGCAGCTTTAGTGACAACAACTATGGCTACACCTTC	CASSFSDNNYGYTF
TRBV3-1/TRBV3-2	NA	once	TRBJ1-1	TGTGCCAGCAGCCAAGATGCGGGGGACACTGAAGCTTTCTTT	CASSQDAGDTEAFF
TRBV28	TRBD1	NA	TRBJ1-6	TGTGCCAGCAGTTTAACGCGGACAGGAAATTCACCCCTCCACTTT	CASSLTRTGNSPLHF
TRBV28	NA	NA	TRBJ2-7	TGTGCCAGCAGTTTCAGTCACGAGCAGTACTTC	CASSFSHEQYF
TRBV11-1	NA	NA	TRBJ1-1	TGTGCCAGCAGCTTAGCGCTAAGGACCGAAGCTTTCTTT	CASSLALRTEAFF
TRBV4-3	TRBD2	few	TRBJ2-3	TGCGCCAGCAGCCAAGAACTAGCGGGGGGGCCAGATACGCAGTATTTT	CASSQELAGGPDTQYF
TRBV7-2	NA	NA	TRBJ2-2	TGTGCCAGCAGCTTATCGGGCAGCCGAACCGGGGAGCTGTTTTTT	CASSLSGSRTGELFF
TRBV18	NA	NA	TRBJ1-5	TGTGCCAGCTCACCGTCTTCAGAACAGCCCCAGCATTTT	CASSPSSEQPQHF
TRBV2	NA	few	TRBJ1-1	TGTGCCAGCAGTGGGCAGAATTTGAAGGGGGCTTTCTTT	CASSGQNLKGAFF